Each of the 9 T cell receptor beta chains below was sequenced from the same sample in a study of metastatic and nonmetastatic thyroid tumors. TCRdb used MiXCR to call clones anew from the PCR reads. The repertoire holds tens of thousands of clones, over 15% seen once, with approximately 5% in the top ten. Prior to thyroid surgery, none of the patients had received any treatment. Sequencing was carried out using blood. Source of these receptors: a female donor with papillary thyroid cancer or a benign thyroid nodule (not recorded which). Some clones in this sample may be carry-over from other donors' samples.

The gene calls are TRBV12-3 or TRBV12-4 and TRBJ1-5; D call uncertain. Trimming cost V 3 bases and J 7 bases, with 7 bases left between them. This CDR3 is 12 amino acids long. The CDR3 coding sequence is TGTGCCAGCAGTTTTGACGGGCAGCCCCAGCATTTT. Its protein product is CASSFDGQPQHF.

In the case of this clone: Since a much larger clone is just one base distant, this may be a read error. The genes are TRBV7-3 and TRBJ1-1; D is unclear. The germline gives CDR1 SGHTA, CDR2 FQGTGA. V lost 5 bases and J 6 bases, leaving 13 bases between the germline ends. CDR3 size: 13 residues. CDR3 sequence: CASSASSVSEAFF. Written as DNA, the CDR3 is TGTGCCAGCAGCGCCTCATCGGTCTCTGAAGCTTTCTTT. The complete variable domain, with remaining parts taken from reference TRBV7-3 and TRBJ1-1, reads GAGVSQTPSNKVTEKGKYVELRCDPISGHTALYWYRQSLGQGPEFLIYFQGTGAADDSGLPNDRFFAVRPEGSVSTLKIQRTERGDSAVYLCASSASSVSEAFFGQGTRLTVV.

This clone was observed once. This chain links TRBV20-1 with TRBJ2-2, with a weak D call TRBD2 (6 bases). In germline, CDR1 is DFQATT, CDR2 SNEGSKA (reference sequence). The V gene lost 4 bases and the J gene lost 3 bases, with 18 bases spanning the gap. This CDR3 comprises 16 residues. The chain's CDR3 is CSAIGSGWDHTGELFF. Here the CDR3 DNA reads TGCAGTGCTATAGGAAGCGGGTGGGACCACACCGGGGAGCTGTTTTTT.

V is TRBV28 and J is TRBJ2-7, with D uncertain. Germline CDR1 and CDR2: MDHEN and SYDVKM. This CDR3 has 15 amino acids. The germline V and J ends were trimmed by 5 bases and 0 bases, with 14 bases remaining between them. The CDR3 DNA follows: TGTGCCAGCAGTCCCCTGGGCGAGGTCTCCTACGAGCAGTACTTC. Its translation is CASSPLGEVSYEQYF. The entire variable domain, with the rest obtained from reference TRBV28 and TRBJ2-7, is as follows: DVKVTQSSRYLVKRTGEKVFLECVQDMDHENMFWYRQDPGLGLRLIYFSYDVKMKEKGDIPEGYSVSREKKERFSLILESASTNQTSMYLCASSPLGEVSYEQYFGPGTRLTVT.

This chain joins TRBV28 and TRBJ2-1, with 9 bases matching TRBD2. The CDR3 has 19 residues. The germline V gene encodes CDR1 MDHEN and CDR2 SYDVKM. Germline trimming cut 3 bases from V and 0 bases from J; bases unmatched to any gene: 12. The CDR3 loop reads CASSFRGLALPSSYNEQFF. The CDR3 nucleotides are TGTGCCAGCAGTTTTAGAGGACTAGCGCTTCCTAGCTCCTACAATGAGCAGTTCTTC.

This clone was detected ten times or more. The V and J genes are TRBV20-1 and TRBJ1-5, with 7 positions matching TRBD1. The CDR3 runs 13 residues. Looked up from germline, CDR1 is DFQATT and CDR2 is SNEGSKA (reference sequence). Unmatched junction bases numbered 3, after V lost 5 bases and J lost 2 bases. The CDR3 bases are TGCAGTGCTCGAGGGACAGGCAATCAGCCCCAGCATTTT. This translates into CSARGTGNQPQHF.

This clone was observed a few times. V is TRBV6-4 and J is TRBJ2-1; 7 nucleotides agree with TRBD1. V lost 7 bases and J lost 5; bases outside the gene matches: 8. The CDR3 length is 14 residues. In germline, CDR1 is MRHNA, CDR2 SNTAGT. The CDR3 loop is CASIERGRNNEQFF. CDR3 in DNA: TGTGCCAGCATTGAGAGGGGGCGTAACAATGAGCAGTTCTTC.

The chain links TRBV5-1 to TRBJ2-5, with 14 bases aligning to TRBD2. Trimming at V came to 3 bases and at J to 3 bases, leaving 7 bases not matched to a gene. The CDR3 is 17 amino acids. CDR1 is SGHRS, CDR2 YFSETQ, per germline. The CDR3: CASSWWTSGGIEETQYF. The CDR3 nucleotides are TGCGCCAGCAGCTGGTGGACTAGCGGGGGGATAGAAGAGACCCAGTACTTC. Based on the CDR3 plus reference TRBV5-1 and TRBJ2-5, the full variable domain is KAGVTQTPRYLIKTRGQQVTLSCSPISGHRSVSWYQQTPGQGLQFLFEYFSETQRNKGNFPGRFSGRQFSNSRSEMNVSTLELGDSALYLCASSWWTSGGIEETQYFGPGTRLLVL.

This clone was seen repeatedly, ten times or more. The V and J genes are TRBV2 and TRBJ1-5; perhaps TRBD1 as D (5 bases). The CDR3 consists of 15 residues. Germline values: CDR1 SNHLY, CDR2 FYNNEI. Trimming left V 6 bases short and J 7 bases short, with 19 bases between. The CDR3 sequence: CASRANQGRGQPQHF. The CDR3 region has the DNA TGTGCCAGCAGGGCCAATCAGGGACGCGGCCAGCCCCAGCATTTT. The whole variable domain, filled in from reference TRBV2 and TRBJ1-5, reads EPEVTQTPSHQVTQMGQEVILRCVPISNHLYFYWYRQILGQKVEFLVSFYNNEISEKSEIFDDQFSVERPDGSNFTLKIRSTKLEDSAMYFCASRANQGRGQPQHFGDGTRLSIL.